This T cell receptor beta chain was sequenced in a study of cytomegalovirus exposure and HLA in healthy donors. The study's findings and limits: Clonal expansion was found to be greater in HLA-associated TCR beta chains than in equally common others in a later analysis. The HLA-A and HLA-B alleles of most subjects were reportedly predicted accurately from TCR beta sequences. Indistinguishable V segments, including TRBV6-2 and TRBV6-3, were excluded.

CDR1 is SNHLY, CDR2 FYNNEI, per germline. The CDR3 length is 14 residues. J lost 2 bases, V lost 11 bases, and 8 bases had no gene match. With regard to this clone: Its antigen is unknown.

Researchers ran the PCR with 60 Vbeta and 13 Jbeta primers. Profiled with immunoSEQ multiplex PCR; TCRdb holds only in-frame clones, not every one. The table shows around 200,000 clones, with roughly 80% occurring only once. This chain joins TRBV2 and TRBJ2-2; TRBD2 matches at 7 bases. The receptor's source is a man aged 40-55 years in good health and CMV-seropositive. The sequencing sample was made of PBMCs. The CDR3 DNA sequence: TGTGCCGCCCGGGGGGTTGGAAACACCGGGGAGCTGTTTTTT. This encodes CAARGVGNTGELFF.